This is a list of T cell receptor beta chains from one sample in a study of identical twins. MiXCR was run by TCRdb on the 5' RACE reads, yielding one entry per CDR3 protein. The sample yields over 250,000 distinct CDR3 sequences, over 8.5% seen once. This same sample was also taken into another study, of yellow fever vaccine responses in identical twins.

Sequencing was done on a sample of CD8+ T cells sorted from blood. The receptors shown here come from a woman aged 18-29 years in good health. Both conserved end residues are part of each CDR3. The D gene is left open where the match is weak. Clone size is not always given. Where it is, it says once, few, many or a class for expanded clones.

j_gene: TRBJ2-1; abundance: .; d_gene: TRBD2; v_gene: TRBV30; CDR3nt: TGTGCCTGGAGTACCGGGGGGGCGTCCAATGAGCAGTTCTTC; CDR3aa: CAWSTGGASNEQFF
j_gene: TRBJ2-7; abundance: many; d_gene: .; v_gene: TRBV29-1; CDR3nt: TGCAGCGCTCTCGGGGGCTGGGGCGAGCAGTACTTC; CDR3aa: CSALGGWGEQYF
j_gene: TRBJ2-3; abundance: .; d_gene: TRBD2; v_gene: TRBV15; CDR3nt: TGTGCCACCAGCTCCATAGCGGGGGGCACAGATACGCAGTATTTT; CDR3aa: CATSSIAGGTDTQYF
j_gene: TRBJ2-2; abundance: many; d_gene: .; v_gene: TRBV9; CDR3nt: TGTGCCAGCAGCCCATGGGACGGGGAGCTGTTTTTT; CDR3aa: CASSPWDGELFF
j_gene: TRBJ2-2; abundance: many; d_gene: .; v_gene: TRBV12-3/TRBV12-4; CDR3nt: TGTGCCAGCAGCACTTATACCGACCGGGGAAACACCGGGGAGCTGTTTTTT; CDR3aa: CASSTYTDRGNTGELFF
j_gene: TRBJ2-7; abundance: many; d_gene: .; v_gene: TRBV7-2; CDR3nt: TGTGCCAGCAGCTTATTAAGGGACGACGAGCAGTACTTC; CDR3aa: CASSLLRDDEQYF
j_gene: TRBJ2-2; abundance: .; d_gene: .; v_gene: TRBV24-1; CDR3nt: TGTGCCACCAGTGATATATACACCGGGGAGCTGTTTTTT; CDR3aa: CATSDIYTGELFF
j_gene: TRBJ2-1; abundance: few; d_gene: .; v_gene: TRBV10-3; CDR3nt: TGTGCCATCAGTGGGGGTAGCGGAGACTCCTACAATGAGCAGTTCTTC; CDR3aa: CAISGGSGDSYNEQFF
j_gene: TRBJ2-2; abundance: few; d_gene: TRBD2; v_gene: TRBV9; CDR3nt: TGTGCCAGCAGCGTAGTTCTCGCGGGGGCGAACACCGGGGAGCTGTTTTTT; CDR3aa: CASSVVLAGANTGELFF
j_gene: TRBJ2-3; abundance: few; d_gene: TRBD2; v_gene: TRBV9; CDR3nt: TGTGCCAGCAGCACCCCCCAACGGGGGGGGGTAGATACGCAGTATTTT; CDR3aa: CASSTPQRGGVDTQYF
j_gene: TRBJ2-7; abundance: .; d_gene: .; v_gene: TRBV21-1; CDR3nt: TGTGCCAGCCCGGGACAGGGGACCTACGAGCAGTACTTC; CDR3aa: CASPGQGTYEQYF
j_gene: TRBJ2-1; abundance: .; d_gene: .; v_gene: TRBV19; CDR3nt: TGTGCCAGTAGTATAATCCCGGGGAATGAGCAGTTCTTC; CDR3aa: CASSIIPGNEQFF
j_gene: TRBJ1-2; abundance: many; d_gene: TRBD1; v_gene: TRBV6-1; CDR3nt: TGTGCCAGCAGTAAACCACAGGGGGACTATGGCTACACCTTC; CDR3aa: CASSKPQGDYGYTF
j_gene: TRBJ2-2; abundance: few; d_gene: .; v_gene: TRBV20-1; CDR3nt: TGCAGTGCTAGATCCCCCCAGATTACAAACACCGGGGAGCTGTTTTTT; CDR3aa: CSARSPQITNTGELFF
j_gene: TRBJ2-1; abundance: many; d_gene: TRBD2; v_gene: TRBV6-5; CDR3nt: TGTGCCAGCAGTTACTCCCCAGCGGGGTACAATGAGCAGTTCTTC; CDR3aa: CASSYSPAGYNEQFF
j_gene: TRBJ2-7; abundance: .; d_gene: .; v_gene: TRBV20-1; CDR3nt: TGCAGTGCTAGGGGGCTTCTCGACCTCTACGAGCAGTACTTC; CDR3aa: CSARGLLDLYEQYF
j_gene: TRBJ1-6; abundance: many; d_gene: .; v_gene: TRBV7-6; CDR3nt: TGTGCCAGCAGCTTACCGGGGAATTCACCCCTCCACTTT; CDR3aa: CASSLPGNSPLHF
j_gene: TRBJ1-5; abundance: few; d_gene: TRBD1; v_gene: TRBV16; CDR3nt: TGTGCCAGCAGCGACTTAAACAGGGGGCTCGGTCAGCCCCAGCATTTT; CDR3aa: CASSDLNRGLGQPQHF
j_gene: TRBJ2-7; abundance: few; d_gene: TRBD2; v_gene: TRBV29-1; CDR3nt: TGCAGCGTTGTTCGTTGGACTAGCGGGGAATCCTACGAGCAGTACTTC; CDR3aa: CSVVRWTSGESYEQYF
j_gene: TRBJ2-3; abundance: many; d_gene: .; v_gene: TRBV2; CDR3nt: TGTGCCAGCAGTGAAAACAATCCCGCGCAGTATTTT; CDR3aa: CASSENNPAQYF
j_gene: TRBJ2-7; abundance: many; d_gene: .; v_gene: TRBV11-2; CDR3nt: TGTGCCAGCAGCTTAGCGGGGGGCGCGGGAGAGCAGTACTTC; CDR3aa: CASSLAGGAGEQYF
j_gene: TRBJ2-7; abundance: many; d_gene: .; v_gene: TRBV12-3/TRBV12-4; CDR3nt: TGTGCCAGCAGTTCGGACAGTCCTACCTCCTACGAGCAGTACTTC; CDR3aa: CASSSDSPTSYEQYF
j_gene: TRBJ2-5; abundance: few; d_gene: .; v_gene: TRBV7-7; CDR3nt: TGTGCTAGCAGTACTGGACAGTCCAAAGAGACCCAGTACTTC; CDR3aa: CASSTGQSKETQYF
j_gene: TRBJ2-7; abundance: few; d_gene: .; v_gene: TRBV4-3; CDR3nt: TGCGCCAGCAGCCAAGATTACCAGGGTACCTACGAGCAGTACTTC; CDR3aa: CASSQDYQGTYEQYF